Listed below are T cell receptor beta chains from one sample, sequenced in a study of cytomegalovirus exposure and HLA in healthy donors. Clones were sequenced by immunoSEQ multiplex PCR, and TCRdb holds only the in-frame ones, with some missing. This sample has 93,000 or so clones, with 84% found just once. Sequencing input: PBMCs. The receptors were sampled from a woman aged 18-29 years in good health and CMV-seropositive. Each CDR3 is given with its conserved first and last residue. Fields, in order: D gene, J gene, CDR3 length, V gene, clone size, CDR3 protein, CDR3 DNA. The D gene is left open where the match is weak. A row's size may be missing; if present it is once, few, many or a size class.

D: -
J: TRBJ2-1
length: 13
V: TRBV25-1
size: -
CDR3: CASKSSSYNEQFF
DNA: TGTGCCAGCAAGAGTAGCTCCTACAATGAGCAGTTCTTC

D: TRBD1
J: TRBJ1-5
length: 14
V: TRBV19
size: few
CDR3: CASSIRTGNQPQHF
DNA: TGTGCCAGTAGTATCCGGACAGGAAATCAGCCCCAGCATTTT

D: TRBD1
J: TRBJ2-5
length: 14
V: TRBV5-1
size: -
CDR3: CASSLQGSKETQYF
DNA: TGCGCCAGCAGCTTACAGGGGTCAAAAGAGACCCAGTACTTC

D: -
J: TRBJ1-2
length: 14
V: TRBV10-3
size: -
CDR3: CAISESGLNYGYTF
DNA: TGTGCCATCAGTGAGTCGGGACTAAACTATGGCTACACCTTC

D: -
J: TRBJ2-2
length: 14
V: TRBV6-4
size: -
CDR3: CASSGTTNTGELFF
DNA: TGTGCCAGCAGTGGAACTACGAACACCGGGGAGCTGTTTTTT

D: -
J: TRBJ2-3
length: 16
V: TRBV30
size: -
CDR3: CAWNLWAGPPTDTQYF
DNA: TGTGCCTGGAACCTTTGGGCGGGGCCCCCCACAGATACGCAGTATTTT

D: TRBD1
J: TRBJ1-1
length: 15
V: TRBV4-2
size: few
CDR3: CASSQGQGPNTEAFF
DNA: TGTGCCAGCAGCCAAGGACAGGGACCCAACACTGAAGCTTTCTTT

D: -
J: TRBJ1-2
length: 15
V: TRBV5-1
size: -
CDR3: CASSFQGFVGRSYTF
DNA: TGCGCCAGCAGCTTCCAAGGGTTCGTCGGGAGAAGCTACACCTTC

D: -
J: TRBJ2-3
length: 15
V: TRBV9
size: -
CDR3: CASSVEQGRPDTQYF
DNA: TGTGCCAGCAGCGTGGAACAGGGACGGCCAGATACGCAGTATTTT

D: TRBD2
J: TRBJ2-7
length: 16
V: TRBV15
size: -
CDR3: CATSNSWTSGSYEQYF
DNA: TGTGCCACCAGCAATTCGTGGACTAGCGGATCCTACGAGCAGTACTTC

D: TRBD1
J: TRBJ1-1
length: 16
V: TRBV7-9
size: -
CDR3: CASSSRPGDRGPEAFF
DNA: TGTGCCAGCAGTTCCCGGCCCGGGGACAGGGGACCTGAAGCTTTCTTT

D: -
J: TRBJ2-3
length: 13
V: TRBV27
size: -
CDR3: CASSLYDGYTQYF
DNA: TGTGCCAGCAGTTTATATGACGGGTATACGCAGTATTTT

D: TRBD2
J: TRBJ2-2
length: 13
V: TRBV30
size: -
CDR3: CAWSARLAGRLFF
DNA: TGTGCCTGGAGTGCGCGACTAGCGGGAAGGCTGTTTTTT

D: -
J: TRBJ1-2
length: 17
V: TRBV4-2
size: -
CDR3: CASSQEGVGGGLFGYTF
DNA: TGTGCCAGCAGCCAAGAGGGGGTTGGTGGGGGCCTCTTCGGCTACACCTTC

D: -
J: TRBJ1-2
length: 13
V: TRBV5-1
size: -
CDR3: CATAPPQGYGYTF
DNA: TGCGCCACCGCCCCCCCACAGGGCTATGGCTACACCTTC

D: TRBD2
J: TRBJ2-3
length: 15
V: TRBV7-9
size: -
CDR3: CASARAGGITDTQYF
DNA: TGTGCCAGCGCAAGGGCGGGAGGGATAACAGATACGCAGTATTTT

D: -
J: TRBJ2-3
length: 19
V: TRBV4-1
size: -
CDR3: CASSPFPLRGLPSTDTQYF
DNA: TGCGCCAGCAGCCCCTTTCCTTTGCGGGGACTCCCCAGCACAGATACGCAGTATTTT

D: -
J: TRBJ2-1
length: 14
V: TRBV4-1
size: -
CDR3: CASSQSAESNEQFF
DNA: TGCGCCAGCAGCCAGAGTGCCGAGAGCAATGAGCAGTTCTTC

D: TRBD2
J: TRBJ2-1
length: 17
V: TRBV5-6
size: -
CDR3: CASSFPVSGRDDNEQFF
DNA: TGTGCCAGCAGCTTTCCCGTTAGCGGGAGGGACGATAATGAGCAGTTCTTC

D: -
J: TRBJ2-5
length: 15
V: TRBV4-1
size: -
CDR3: CASSQTPGYQETQYF
DNA: TGCGCCAGCAGCCAAACCCCGGGGTACCAAGAGACCCAGTACTTC

D: -
J: TRBJ1-2
length: 15
V: TRBV5-6
size: -
CDR3: CASSLGPGINYGYTF
DNA: TGTGCCAGCAGCTTGGGCCCAGGAATTAACTATGGCTACACCTTC

D: TRBD1
J: TRBJ1-5
length: 15
V: TRBV4-1
size: -
CDR3: CASSLDRGQDQPQHF
DNA: TGCGCCAGCAGCCTAGACAGGGGGCAAGATCAGCCCCAGCATTTT

D: -
J: TRBJ2-7
length: 15
V: TRBV15
size: -
CDR3: CATSRGREGGYEQYF
DNA: TGTGCCACCAGTCGGGGTAGAGAAGGGGGCTACGAGCAGTACTTC

D: -
J: TRBJ2-3
length: 13
V: TRBV29-1
size: -
CDR3: CSVDVTGTDTQYF
DNA: TGCAGCGTTGATGTTACCGGGACAGATACGCAGTATTTT

D: TRBD2
J: TRBJ2-1
length: 14
V: TRBV30
size: -
CDR3: CAWNRAGGGNEQFF
DNA: TGTGCCTGGAATAGAGCGGGAGGTGGCAATGAGCAGTTCTTC

D: TRBD1
J: TRBJ1-2
length: 15
V: TRBV6-1
size: once
CDR3: CASSEMTGPNYGYTF
DNA: TGTGCCAGCAGTGAAATGACAGGGCCTAACTATGGCTACACCTTC

D: TRBD2
J: TRBJ2-3
length: 16
V: TRBV7-8
size: -
CDR3: CASRETAGGYSDTQYF
DNA: TGTGCCAGCAGGGAAACAGCGGGGGGGTACTCAGATACGCAGTATTTT

D: -
J: TRBJ2-4
length: 14
V: TRBV19
size: once
CDR3: CASSTSADGLIQYF
DNA: TGTGCCAGTAGTACTAGCGCCGATGGGTTAATTCAGTACTTC

D: -
J: TRBJ1-5
length: 14
V: TRBV7-2
size: -
CDR3: CASSLGRGSQPQHF
DNA: TGTGCCAGCAGCTTAGGCAGGGGCTCCCAGCCCCAGCATTTT

D: TRBD1
J: TRBJ1-1
length: 14
V: TRBV28
size: -
CDR3: CASRRQGVVSEAFF
DNA: TGTGCCAGCAGGAGACAGGGGGTCGTTTCTGAAGCTTTCTTT

D: -
J: TRBJ2-3
length: 16
V: TRBV15
size: few
CDR3: CATSVGGGDGSDTQYF
DNA: TGTGCCACCAGCGTCGGAGGGGGCGATGGTTCAGATACGCAGTATTTT

D: TRBD1
J: TRBJ2-2
length: 15
V: TRBV5-6
size: -
CDR3: CASRYRTGGTGELFF
DNA: TGTGCCAGCAGATACAGGACAGGGGGCACCGGGGAGCTGTTTTTT

D: TRBD1
J: TRBJ2-2
length: 17
V: TRBV5-4
size: -
CDR3: CASSRGPRTANTGELFF
DNA: TGTGCCAGCAGCAGGGGGCCTAGGACAGCAAACACCGGGGAGCTGTTTTTT

D: TRBD2
J: TRBJ2-3
length: 17
V: TRBV28
size: -
CDR3: CASSLRRTSGITDTQYF
DNA: TGTGCCAGCAGTTTAAGGCGTACTAGCGGCATCACAGATACGCAGTATTTT

D: -
J: TRBJ1-1
length: 18
V: TRBV4-1
size: -
CDR3: CASSQRLSQAGARTEAFF
DNA: TGCGCCAGCAGCCAAAGACTATCCCAGGCAGGGGCGAGGACTGAAGCTTTCTTT

D: -
J: TRBJ1-6
length: 16
V: TRBV2
size: -
CDR3: CASSEYLPGLSSPLHF
DNA: TGTGCCAGCAGCGAATACCTCCCGGGACTTTCTTCACCCCTCCACTTT

D: TRBD2
J: TRBJ2-5
length: 19
V: TRBV15
size: once
CDR3: CATSRDRRRGGGYQETQYF
DNA: TGTGCCACCAGCAGAGACAGGAGACGTGGCGGGGGGTACCAAGAGACCCAGTACTTC

D: -
J: TRBJ1-1
length: 13
V: TRBV5-1
size: few
CDR3: CASSLGYGTEAFF
DNA: TGCGCCAGCAGCTTGGGTTACGGCACTGAAGCTTTCTTT

D: TRBD2
J: TRBJ2-5
length: 18
V: TRBV5-1
size: -
CDR3: CASSETSGGGWYQETQYF
DNA: TGCGCCAGCAGCGAAACTAGCGGGGGAGGGTGGTACCAAGAGACCCAGTACTTC

D: -
J: TRBJ1-2
length: 15
V: TRBV7-8
size: -
CDR3: CASSLVRVPNYGYTF
DNA: TGTGCCAGCAGCTTAGTCCGGGTTCCTAACTATGGCTACACCTTC

D: -
J: TRBJ1-5
length: 13
V: TRBV1
size: -
CDR3: CTATGAGYQPQHF
DNA: TGCACCGCTACAGGGGCCGGGTATCAGCCCCAGCATTTT

D: TRBD1
J: TRBJ1-1
length: 14
V: TRBV6-1
size: -
CDR3: CASSDPQGYTEAFF
DNA: TGTGCCAGCAGTGATCCACAGGGGTACACTGAAGCTTTCTTT